These 3 T cell receptor beta chains were all obtained from the same sample, sequenced in a study of blood T cell repertoires in COVID-19. TCRdb's copy holds only in-frame clones and misses some; the assay was immunoSEQ multiplex PCR. Of 110,000 to 150,000 clones in the sample, about 80% were seen once. The sequenced sample consisted of peripheral blood. The receptor set was obtained from a man between 65 and 79 years old who had recovered from COVID-19.

The chain carries TRBV12-3 or TRBV12-4 and TRBJ1-1; D possibly corresponds to TRBD1 (6 bases). V lost 7 bases and J 0 bases, leaving 9 bases between the germline ends. This CDR3 contains 13 residues. The CDR3 sequence is CASNDRLNTEAFF. The CDR3 DNA reads TGTGCCAGCAACGACAGGCTGAACACTGAAGCTTTCTTT.

The chain couples TRBV12-3 or TRBV12-4 to TRBJ2-3; no clear D gene. Trimming removed 0 bases at V and 5 bases at J, with 6 bases between. CDR3 length: 13 amino acids. The CDR3 sequence is CASSLASGDTQYF. The CDR3 DNA reads TGTGCCAGCAGTTTAGCGAGTGGAGATACGCAGTATTTT.

The rearrangement joins TRBV27 to TRBJ2-1; no clear D gene. The ends were cut back, 4 bases at V and 2 bases at J, with 9 bases in the middle. CDR3 length equals 14 residues. Germline loops: CDR1 MNHEY, CDR2 SMNVEV (reference sequence). The CDR3 sequence: CASSYLLAYNEQFF. The CDR3 nucleotides are TGTGCCAGCAGTTATCTCCTTGCCTACAATGAGCAGTTCTTC.